The T cell receptor (beta chain) under discussion was sequenced for a study of blood T cells in healthy people across ages (dated by TCRdb to 2015 to 2017). General notes on the study: In model experiments, template switching captured roughly one uniquely barcoded TCR beta cDNA molecule for every two T cells. The study analyzed two additional independent replicas of 1 million unique cDNA reads from the same blood draw for two donors, one aged 18 to 30 and one aged 80 or older. To track age-related changes in TCR beta repertoire diversity, the study relied on deep sequencing normalized with unique cDNA molecular identifiers. Donors were grouped into four age groups: young (average roughly 17 years), middle-aged (approximately 41), aged (roughly 62) and long-lived (less than 85). To avoid experimental bias, donors of different ages were randomly spread across the sequencing lanes. What the study reported, not specific to this receptor: Because donor CMV infection status was unknown, age-related changes in expanded clonotypes were potentially confounded. The long-lived group showed more naive CD4+ T cells, fewer expanded clones and increased TCR diversity than the aged group, suggesting age selection. Total diversity estimates from one million sequenced T cells were considered lower bounds and underestimates. Because profiling used bulk unsorted PBMCs, naive and antigen-experienced compartments could not be compared conclusively. A strong correlation was found between observed TCR beta diversity and the percentage of naive T cells measured by flow cytometry. As age increased, observed TCR beta diversity per million T cells dropped in a roughly linear way, and a significant reduction was already evident by age about 40.

To note about this clonotype: No cognate antigen has been identified for it. No per-base quality is available; no much larger clone lies one base away.

Systemically healthy Caucasian individuals from Russia, 35 to 50 in total and aged about 6 to 90 years, were included as donors. Ten milliliters of peripheral blood were drawn from each donor into EDTA-treated Vacutainer tubes. Ficoll-Paque density-gradient centrifugation was used to isolate PBMCs, with at least 7 million per sample. Total RNA was extracted from PBMCs with Trizol reagent, with at least 5.5 micrograms obtained per sample. The percentages of naive CD45RAhigh/CD27high T cells were determined by flow cytometry on a PBMC aliquot from every donor. Receptor libraries were prepared by 5' RACE. Sequenced on an Illumina HiSeq 2500. A second about 7 to 11 cycle PCR used a sample-barcoded 5' primer and a J-beta primer mix. A template-switch 5' adaptor carrying 12 random nucleotides introduced a unique molecular identifier onto each TCR beta cDNA molecule. At least 2.5 million CDR3-containing paired-end reads were obtained from each sample. First-strand cDNA was synthesized from all RNA with the Mint cDNA synthesis kit, primed by a TRBC-specific oligonucleotide. After uracil-DNA glycosylase treatment, a first 18-cycle PCR used universal primers M1SS and BC2_uni_R on all cDNA. From the authors' description of their analysis: For normalization, 1 million high-quality reads were randomly selected from each sample, with every read carrying a distinct molecular identifier. Reads with shared molecular identifiers were discarded instead of being binned into consensus sequences. MiTCR, with a Q25 quality threshold and the strictest error-elimination algorithm, was used for CDR3 identification, clonotype clustering and error correction. A nonparametric unseen species model with Euler transformation was used to estimate a lower bound on total TCR beta diversity. The raw public reads went through TCRdb reprocessing: fastp at Q25, MiXCR clone calling, in-frame beta chains kept. Duplicate CDR3 protein sequences are folded into a single record with the most common DNA and genes. The V and J calls shown here were made by TCRdb, not taken from the authors' results. This sample has 1 million or so distinct CDR3 sequences in its table, and around 45% of those were observed once. The ten top clones hold under 20% of the sample.

Sequenced: blood. The clonotype was recovered from a woman in her fifties or sixties in good health.

The nucleotide sequence is TGCGCCAGCAGCGAACAGGGGCGTATCGAGCAGTACTTC. Its translation is CASSEQGRIEQYF. Recombination connected TRBV5-1 to TRBJ2-4, with TRBD1 matching 7 junction bases. The J call may be mistaken, given a closer DNA end match to TRBJ2-7. CDR3 length: 13 amino acids, cysteine to phenylalanine. Of all the DNA, just the CDR3 is kept, 39 bases in frame from base 1. Sequences SGHRS (CDR1) and YFSETQ (CDR2) are obtained from the germline V gene.